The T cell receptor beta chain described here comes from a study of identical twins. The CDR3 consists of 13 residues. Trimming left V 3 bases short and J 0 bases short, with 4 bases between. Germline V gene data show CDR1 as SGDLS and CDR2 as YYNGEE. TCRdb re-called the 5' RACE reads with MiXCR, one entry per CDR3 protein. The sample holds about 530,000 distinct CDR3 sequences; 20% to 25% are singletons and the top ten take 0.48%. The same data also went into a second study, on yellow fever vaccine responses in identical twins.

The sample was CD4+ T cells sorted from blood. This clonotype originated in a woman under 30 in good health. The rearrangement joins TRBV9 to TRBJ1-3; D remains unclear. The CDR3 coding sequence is TGTGCCAGCAGCGCGCTCTCTGGAAACACCATATATTTT. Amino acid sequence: CASSALSGNTIYF.